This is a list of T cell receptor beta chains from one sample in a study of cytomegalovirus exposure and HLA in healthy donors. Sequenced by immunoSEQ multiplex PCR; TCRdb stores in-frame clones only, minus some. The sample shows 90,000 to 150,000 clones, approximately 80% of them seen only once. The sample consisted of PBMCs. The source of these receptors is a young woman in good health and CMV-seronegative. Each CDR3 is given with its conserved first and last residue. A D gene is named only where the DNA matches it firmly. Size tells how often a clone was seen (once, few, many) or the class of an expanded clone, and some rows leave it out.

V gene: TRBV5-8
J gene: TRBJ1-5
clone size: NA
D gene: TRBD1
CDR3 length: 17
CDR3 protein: CASSSWPGQGFSQPQHF
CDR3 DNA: TGTGCCAGCAGCTCTTGGCCGGGACAGGGGTTCAGCCAGCCCCAGCATTTT

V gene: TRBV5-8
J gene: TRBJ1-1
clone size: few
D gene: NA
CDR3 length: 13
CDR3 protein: CASSTLRQLEAFF
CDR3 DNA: TGTGCCAGCAGCACCCTCAGACAGCTTGAAGCTTTCTTT

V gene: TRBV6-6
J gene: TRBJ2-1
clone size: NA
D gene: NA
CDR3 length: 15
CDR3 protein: CASSPSGSSYNEQFF
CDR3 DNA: TGTGCCAGCAGTCCGAGCGGTAGTAGCTACAATGAGCAGTTCTTC

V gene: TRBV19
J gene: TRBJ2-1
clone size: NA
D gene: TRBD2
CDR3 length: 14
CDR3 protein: CASSSSGSGYEQFF
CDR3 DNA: TGTGCCAGTAGTTCTAGCGGGAGTGGTTATGAGCAGTTCTTC

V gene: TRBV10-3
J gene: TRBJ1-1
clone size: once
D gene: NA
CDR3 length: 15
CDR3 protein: CAISESGRTNTEAFF
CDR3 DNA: TGTGCCATCAGTGAGTCGGGCAGGACAAACACTGAAGCTTTCTTT

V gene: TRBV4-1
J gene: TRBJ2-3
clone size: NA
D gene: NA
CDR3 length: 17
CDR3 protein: CASSPPRRGDSTDTQYF
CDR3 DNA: TGCGCCAGCAGCCCCCCGAGACGGGGAGATAGCACAGATACGCAGTATTTT

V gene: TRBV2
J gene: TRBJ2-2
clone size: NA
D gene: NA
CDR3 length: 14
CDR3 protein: CASSGGSVTGELFF
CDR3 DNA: TGTGCCAGCAGTGGAGGGAGCGTGACCGGGGAGCTGTTTTTT

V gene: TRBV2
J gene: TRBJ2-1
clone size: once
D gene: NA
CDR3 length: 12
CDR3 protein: CASSDRVNEQFF
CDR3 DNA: TGTGCCAGCAGTGATCGAGTCAATGAGCAGTTCTTC

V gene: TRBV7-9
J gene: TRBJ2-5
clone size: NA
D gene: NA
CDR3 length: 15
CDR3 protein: CASSHGHLKQETQYF
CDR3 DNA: TGTGCCAGCAGCCACGGACACCTCAAACAAGAGACCCAGTACTTC

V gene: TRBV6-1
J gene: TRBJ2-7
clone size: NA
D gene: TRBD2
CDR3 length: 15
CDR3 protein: CASSDLSGSPYEQYF
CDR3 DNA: TGTGCCAGCAGTGATCTTAGCGGGAGCCCCTACGAGCAGTACTTC

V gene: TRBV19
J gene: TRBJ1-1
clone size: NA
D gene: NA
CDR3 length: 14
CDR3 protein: CASSRGGMNTEAFF
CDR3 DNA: TGTGCTAGCTCCCGGGGGGGCATGAACACTGAAGCTTTCTTT

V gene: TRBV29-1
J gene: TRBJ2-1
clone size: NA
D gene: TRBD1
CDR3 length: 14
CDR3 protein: CSVGTGTGWLEQFF
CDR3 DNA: TGCAGCGTGGGCACCGGGACAGGGTGGTTAGAGCAGTTCTTC

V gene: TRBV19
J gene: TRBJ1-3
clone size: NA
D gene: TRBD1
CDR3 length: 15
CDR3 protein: CASSEDRGVGNTIYF
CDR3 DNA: TGTGCCAGTAGCGAGGACAGGGGCGTTGGAAACACCATATATTTT

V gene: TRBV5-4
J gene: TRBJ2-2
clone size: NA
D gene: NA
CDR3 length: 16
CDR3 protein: CASSPVRDTNTGELFF
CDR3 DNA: TGTGCCAGCAGCCCGGTCCGGGACACCAACACCGGGGAGCTGTTTTTT

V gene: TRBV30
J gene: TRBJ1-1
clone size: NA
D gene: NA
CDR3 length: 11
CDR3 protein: CALRGNTEAFF
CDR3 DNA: TGTGCCCTGCGGGGGAACACTGAAGCTTTCTTT

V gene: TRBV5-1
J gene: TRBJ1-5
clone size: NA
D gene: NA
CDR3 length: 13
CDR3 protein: CASRQDSNQPQHF
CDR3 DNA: TGCGCCAGCAGGCAGGATAGCAATCAGCCCCAGCATTTT

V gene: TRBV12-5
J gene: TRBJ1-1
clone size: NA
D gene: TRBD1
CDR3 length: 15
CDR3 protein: CASGQGAILGTEAFF
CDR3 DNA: TGTGCCAGTGGTCAGGGGGCCATTTTGGGCACTGAAGCTTTCTTT

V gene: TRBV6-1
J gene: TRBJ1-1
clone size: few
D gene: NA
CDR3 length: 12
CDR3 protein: CASIQRGTEAFF
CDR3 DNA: TGTGCCAGCATTCAAAGGGGCACTGAAGCTTTCTTT

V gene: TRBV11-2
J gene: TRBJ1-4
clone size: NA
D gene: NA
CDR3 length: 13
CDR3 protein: CASSLDWNEKLFF
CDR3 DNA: TGTGCCAGCAGCCTCGACTGGAATGAAAAACTGTTTTTT

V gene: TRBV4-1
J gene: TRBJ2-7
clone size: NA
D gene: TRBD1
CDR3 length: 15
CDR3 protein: CASSPGQGPSYEQYF
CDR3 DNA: TGCGCCAGCTCACCGGGACAGGGGCCCTCCTACGAGCAGTACTTC

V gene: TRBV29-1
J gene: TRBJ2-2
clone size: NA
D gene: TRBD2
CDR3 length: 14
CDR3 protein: CSVVWGGRTGELLF
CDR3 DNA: TGCAGCGTTGTATGGGGGGGGAGGACCGGGGAGCTGCTTTTT

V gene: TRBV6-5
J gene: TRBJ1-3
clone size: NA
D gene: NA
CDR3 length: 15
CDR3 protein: CASSPGLPSGNTIYF
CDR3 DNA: TGTGCCAGCAGTCCGGGACTTCCCTCTGGAAACACCATATATTTT

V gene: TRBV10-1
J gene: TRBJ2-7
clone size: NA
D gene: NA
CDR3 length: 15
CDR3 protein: CASSDAGLIREEQYF
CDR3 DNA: TGCGCCAGCAGTGACGCCGGACTAATACGGGAGGAGCAGTACTTC

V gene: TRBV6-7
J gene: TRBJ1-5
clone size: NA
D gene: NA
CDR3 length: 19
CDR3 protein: CASRRTDSRWAERNQPQHF
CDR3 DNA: TGTGCCAGCAGAAGAACTGACAGCCGGTGGGCCGAAAGGAATCAGCCCCAGCATTTT

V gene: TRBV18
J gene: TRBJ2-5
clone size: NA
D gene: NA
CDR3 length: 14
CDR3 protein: CASSPNSGQETQYF
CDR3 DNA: TGTGCCAGCTCACCGAACTCCGGTCAAGAGACCCAGTACTTC

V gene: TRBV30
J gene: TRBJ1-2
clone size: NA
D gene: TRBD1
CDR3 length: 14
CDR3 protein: CAWRVTGFVYGYTF
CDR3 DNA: TGTGCCTGGAGGGTGACAGGGTTCGTCTATGGCTACACCTTC

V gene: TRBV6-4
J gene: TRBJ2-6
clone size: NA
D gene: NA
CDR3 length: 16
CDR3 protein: CASSAGHSSGANVLTF
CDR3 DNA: TGTGCCAGCAGCGCCGGACACTCCTCTGGGGCCAACGTCCTGACTTTC

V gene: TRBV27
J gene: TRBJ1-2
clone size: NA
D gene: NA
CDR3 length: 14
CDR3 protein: CASSPGSQTYGYTF
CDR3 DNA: TGTGCCAGCAGTCCCGGGAGCCAGACATATGGCTACACCTTC

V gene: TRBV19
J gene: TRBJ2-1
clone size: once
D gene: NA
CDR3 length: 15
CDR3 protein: CASSITSIPYNEQFF
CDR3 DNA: TGTGCCAGTAGTATTACCAGTATACCCTACAATGAGCAGTTCTTC

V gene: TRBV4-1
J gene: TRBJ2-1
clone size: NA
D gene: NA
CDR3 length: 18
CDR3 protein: CASSQDSPGLSGYNEQFF
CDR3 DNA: TGCGCCAGCAGCCAAGATAGCCCAGGACTTTCCGGCTACAATGAGCAGTTCTTC

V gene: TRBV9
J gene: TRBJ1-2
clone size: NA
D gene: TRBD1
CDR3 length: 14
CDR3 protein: CASSVAGKGAGYTF
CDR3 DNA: TGTGCCAGCAGCGTAGCGGGGAAGGGGGCGGGCTACACCTTC

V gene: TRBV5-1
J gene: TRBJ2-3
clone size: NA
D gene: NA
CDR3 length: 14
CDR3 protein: CASSLEGATDTQYF
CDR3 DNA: TGCGCCAGCAGCTTGGAGGGAGCCACAGATACGCAGTATTTT

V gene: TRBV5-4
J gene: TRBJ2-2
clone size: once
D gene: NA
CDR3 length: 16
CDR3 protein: CASVQDGQWNTGELFF
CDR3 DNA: TGTGCCAGCGTACAGGATGGACAGTGGAACACCGGGGAGCTGTTTTTT

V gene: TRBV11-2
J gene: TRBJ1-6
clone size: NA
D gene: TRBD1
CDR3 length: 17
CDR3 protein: CASSLVPGQGVDSPLHF
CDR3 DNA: TGTGCCAGCAGCTTAGTCCCGGGACAGGGAGTAGACTCACCCCTCCACTTT

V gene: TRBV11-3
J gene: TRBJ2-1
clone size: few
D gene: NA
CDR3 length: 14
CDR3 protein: CASSFGRDYNEQFF
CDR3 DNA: TGTGCCAGCAGCTTCGGTCGCGACTACAATGAGCAGTTCTTC

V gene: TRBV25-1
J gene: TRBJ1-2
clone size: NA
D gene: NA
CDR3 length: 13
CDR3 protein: CASSEYKGHREVF
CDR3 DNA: TGTGCCAGCAGTGAATATAAGGGTCACCGGGAGGTATTC

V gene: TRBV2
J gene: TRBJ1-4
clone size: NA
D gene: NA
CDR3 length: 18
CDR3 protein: CASRARIGQTATNEKLFF
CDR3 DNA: TGTGCCAGCAGGGCCCGAATCGGACAGACAGCAACTAATGAAAAACTGTTTTTT

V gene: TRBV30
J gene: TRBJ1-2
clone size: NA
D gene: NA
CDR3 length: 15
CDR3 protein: CAWSFPLLQGYGYTF
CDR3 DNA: TGTGCCTGGAGTTTCCCCCTCCTACAGGGCTATGGCTACACCTTC

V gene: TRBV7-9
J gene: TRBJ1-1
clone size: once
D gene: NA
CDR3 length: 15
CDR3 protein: CASSSRLGGSTEAFF
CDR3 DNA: TGTGCCAGCAGCTCTCGATTGGGGGGAAGCACTGAAGCTTTCTTT

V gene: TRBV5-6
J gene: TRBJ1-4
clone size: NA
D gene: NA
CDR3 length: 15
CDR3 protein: CASSLRGGGWEKLFF
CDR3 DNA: TGTGCCAGCAGCTTGCGGGGGGGAGGCTGGGAAAAACTGTTTTTT

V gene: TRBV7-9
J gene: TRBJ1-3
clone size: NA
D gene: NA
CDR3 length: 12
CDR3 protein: CASNQEGNTIYF
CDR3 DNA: TGTGCCAGCAACCAGGAAGGAAACACCATATATTTT

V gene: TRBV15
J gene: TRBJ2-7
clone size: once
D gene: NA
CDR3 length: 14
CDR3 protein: CATSREAGNYEQYF
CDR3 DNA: TGTGCCACCAGCAGAGAGGCAGGGAACTACGAGCAGTACTTC

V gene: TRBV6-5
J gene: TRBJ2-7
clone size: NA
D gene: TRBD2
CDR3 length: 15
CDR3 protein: CASSYGLAGGYEQYF
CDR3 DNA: TGTGCCAGCAGTTACGGACTAGCGGGGGGTTACGAGCAGTACTTC

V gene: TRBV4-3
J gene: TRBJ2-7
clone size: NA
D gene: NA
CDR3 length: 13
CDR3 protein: CASSQEATYEQYF
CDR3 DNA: TGCGCCAGCAGCCAAGAGGCAACCTACGAGCAGTACTTC

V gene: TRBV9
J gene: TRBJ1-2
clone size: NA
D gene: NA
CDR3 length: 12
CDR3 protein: CASSVVRSGYTF
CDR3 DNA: TGTGCCAGCAGCGTCGTAAGGAGTGGCTACACCTTC

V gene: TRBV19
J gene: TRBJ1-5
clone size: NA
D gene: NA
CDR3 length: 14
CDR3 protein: CASSITGGPQPQHF
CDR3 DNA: TGTGCCAGTAGTATAACTGGGGGCCCTCAGCCCCAGCATTTT

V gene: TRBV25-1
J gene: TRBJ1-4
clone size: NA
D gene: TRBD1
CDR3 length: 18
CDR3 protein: CASSEFKIGTGGHEKLFF
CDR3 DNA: TGTGCCAGCAGTGAATTTAAAATAGGGACAGGGGGTCATGAAAAACTGTTTTTT

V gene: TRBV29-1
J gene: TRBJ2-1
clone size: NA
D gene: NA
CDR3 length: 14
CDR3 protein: CSVRTGRGYNEQFF
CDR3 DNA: TGCAGCGTCCGTACAGGGAGGGGGTACAATGAGCAGTTCTTC

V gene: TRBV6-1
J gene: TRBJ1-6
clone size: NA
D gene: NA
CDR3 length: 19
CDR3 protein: CASSGSGDRLSSYNSPLHF
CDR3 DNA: TGTGCCAGCAGTGGATCAGGGGATCGTCTTAGCTCCTATAATTCACCCCTCCACTTT

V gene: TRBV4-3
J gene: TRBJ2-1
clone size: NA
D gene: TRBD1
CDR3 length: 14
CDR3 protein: CASSPQGASNEQFF
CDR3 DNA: TGCGCCAGCAGCCCACAGGGGGCGTCTAATGAGCAGTTCTTC

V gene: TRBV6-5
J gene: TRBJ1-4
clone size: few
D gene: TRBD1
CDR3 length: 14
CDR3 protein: CASSQGAYDEKLFF
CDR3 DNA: TGTGCCAGCAGTCAGGGGGCGTATGATGAAAAACTGTTTTTT

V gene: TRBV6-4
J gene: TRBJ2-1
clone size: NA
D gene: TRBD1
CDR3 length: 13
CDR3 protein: CASSDQGEGEQFF
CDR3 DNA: TGTGCCAGCAGTGATCAGGGGGAAGGTGAGCAGTTCTTC

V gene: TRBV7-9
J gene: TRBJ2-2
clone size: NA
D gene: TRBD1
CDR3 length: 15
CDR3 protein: CASSLGQGNTGELFF
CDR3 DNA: TGTGCCAGCAGTCTCGGACAGGGTAACACCGGGGAGCTGTTTTTT